This TCR beta chain was retrieved from a study of vaccination effects on CD4 cells after COVID-19. Findings and caveats of the study: The study, lacking early post-infection timepoints, had few convalescent patients.

As concerns this clone: Its antigen is not known.

After expansion with viral peptide pools in the ViraFEST assay, antigen-specific CD4+ T cells were sequenced. Researchers isolated CD4+ T cells once less than twelve days of culture had elapsed. Sometime from March through December 2020, the person acquired a SARS-CoV-2 infection that PCR confirmed. Cultivation was performed at approximately 2.1 million PBMC per well with about 9.6 IU/ml IL-2 and approximately 10 ug/ml peptides added. In germline, CDR1 is MNHEY, CDR2 SVGAGI. The CDR3 contains 14 residues. The ends lost 5 bases at V and 10 bases at J; junction bases unmatched: 6. The repertoire was sequenced with immunoSEQ multiplex PCR; TCRdb's copy has only in-frame clones and lacks some. The sample carries around 47,000 clones, roughly 80% recorded once.

J is TRBJ1-4 and V is TRBV6-5; 11 nucleotides agree with TRBD1. The sequenced sample was CD4+ T cells from PBMCs cultured with a peptide pool, obtained before COVID-19 vaccination. The clonotype comes from a human donor who had a prior SARS-CoV-2 infection. CDR3 residues: CASSPDRGHGKLFF. The CDR3 nucleotides read TGTGCCAGCAGTCCGGACAGGGGGCACGGAAAACTGTTTTTT.